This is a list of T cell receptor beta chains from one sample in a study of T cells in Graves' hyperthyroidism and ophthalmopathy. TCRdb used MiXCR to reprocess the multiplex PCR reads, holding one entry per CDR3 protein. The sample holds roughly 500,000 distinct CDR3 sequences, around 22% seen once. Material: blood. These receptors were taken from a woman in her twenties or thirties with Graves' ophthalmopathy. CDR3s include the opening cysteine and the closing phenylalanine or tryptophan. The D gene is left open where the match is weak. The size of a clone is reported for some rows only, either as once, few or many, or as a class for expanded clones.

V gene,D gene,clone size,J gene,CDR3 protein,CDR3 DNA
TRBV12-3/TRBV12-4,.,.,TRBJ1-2,CASIPLQEGYGYTF,TGTGCCAGCATTCCCCTTCAGGAGGGCTATGGCTACACCTTC
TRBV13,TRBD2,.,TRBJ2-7,CASSPGLATEQYF,TGTGCCAGCAGCCCGGGACTAGCAACCGAGCAGTACTTC
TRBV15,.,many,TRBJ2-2,CATSRVSIVRDTGELFF,TGTGCCACCAGCAGAGTATCGATCGTCAGGGACACCGGGGAGCTGTTTTTT
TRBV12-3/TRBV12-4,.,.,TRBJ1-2,CASSSISWGYGYTF,TGTGCCAGCAGTTCGATTTCCTGGGGCTATGGCTACACCTTC
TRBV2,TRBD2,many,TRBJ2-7,CATSGDPYYEQYF,TGTGCCACCAGCGGGGACCCTTACTACGAGCAGTACTTC
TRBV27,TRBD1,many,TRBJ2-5,CASNPVIPGQEETQYF,TGTGCCAGCAACCCCGTGATCCCGGGACAGGAAGAGACCCAGTACTTC
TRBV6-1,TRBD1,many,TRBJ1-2,CASSDPDRVYGYTF,TGTGCCAGCAGTGACCCGGACAGGGTATATGGCTACACCTTC
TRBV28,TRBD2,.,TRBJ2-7,CASQTLGTTYEQYF,TGTGCCAGCCAGACCCTCGGGACTACCTACGAGCAGTACTTC
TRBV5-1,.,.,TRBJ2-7,CASSLEARATEQYF,TGCGCCAGCAGCTTGGAAGCCAGGGCCACCGAGCAGTACTTC
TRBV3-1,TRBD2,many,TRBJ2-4,CASSQEYAGGRDIQYF,TGTGCCAGCAGCCAAGAGTACGCGGGGGGGCGTGACATTCAGTACTTC
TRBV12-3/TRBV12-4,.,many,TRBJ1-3,CASSPDYSGNTIYF,TGTGCCAGCAGTCCAGACTACTCTGGAAACACCATATATTTT
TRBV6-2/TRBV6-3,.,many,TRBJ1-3,CASSYSTVPAGTSGNTIYF,TGTGCCAGCAGTTACTCGACGGTCCCGGCGGGGACATCTGGAAACACCATATATTTT
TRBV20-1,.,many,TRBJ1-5,CSALSRGRKQPQHF,TGCAGTGCCCTCTCCCGGGGACGGAAGCAGCCCCAGCATTTT
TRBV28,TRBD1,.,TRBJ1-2,CASSFPDRGFYGYTF,TGTGCCAGCAGTTTTCCGGACAGGGGGTTCTATGGCTACACCTTC
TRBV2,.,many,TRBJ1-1,CASSEIGVGTEAFF,TGTGCCAGCAGTGAGATAGGGGTGGGGACTGAAGCTTTCTTT
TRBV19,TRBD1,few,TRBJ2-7,CASSPGTGATYEQYF,TGTGCCAGTAGTCCCGGGACAGGGGCAACCTACGAGCAGTACTTC
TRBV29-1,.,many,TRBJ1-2,CSVVGSDYGYTF,TGCAGCGTTGTGGGCAGCGACTATGGCTACACCTTC
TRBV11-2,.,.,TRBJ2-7,CASSIEFGQSYEQYF,TGTGCCAGCAGCATAGAATTCGGACAATCCTACGAGCAGTACTTC
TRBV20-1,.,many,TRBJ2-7,CSARGVSYEQYF,TGCAGTGCTAGAGGAGTATCCTACGAGCAGTACTTC
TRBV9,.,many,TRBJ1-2,CASSAAPDLNYGYTF,TGTGCCAGCAGCGCCGCCCCCGATTTAAACTATGGCTACACCTTC
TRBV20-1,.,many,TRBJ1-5,CSARVGPGQPQHF,TGCAGTGCTAGAGTGGGACCGGGTCAGCCCCAGCATTTT
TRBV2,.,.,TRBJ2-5,CASSVRQQETQYF,TGTGCCAGCAGTGTACGGCAGCAAGAGACCCAGTACTTC
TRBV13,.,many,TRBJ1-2,CASSLVRGTNYGYTF,TGTGCCAGCAGCTTAGTCAGGGGAACTAACTATGGCTACACCTTC
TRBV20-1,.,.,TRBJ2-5,CSAHAPGTQYF,TGCAGTGCTCACGCCCCCGGGACCCAGTACTTC
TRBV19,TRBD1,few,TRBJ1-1,CASSITGGETEAFF,TGTGCCAGTAGTATTACAGGGGGCGAAACTGAAGCTTTCTTT
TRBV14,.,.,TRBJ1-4,CASSRGFTNEKLFF,TGTGCCAGTAGCCGGGGATTTACTAATGAAAAACTGTTTTTT